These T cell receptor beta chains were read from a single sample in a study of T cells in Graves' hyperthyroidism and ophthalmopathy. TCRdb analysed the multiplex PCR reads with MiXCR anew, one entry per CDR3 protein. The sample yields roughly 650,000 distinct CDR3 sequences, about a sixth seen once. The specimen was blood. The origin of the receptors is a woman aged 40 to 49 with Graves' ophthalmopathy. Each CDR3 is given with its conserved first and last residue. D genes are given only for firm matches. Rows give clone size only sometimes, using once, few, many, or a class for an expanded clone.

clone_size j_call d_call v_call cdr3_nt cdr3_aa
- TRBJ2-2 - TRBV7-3 TGTGCCAGCAGCTTAATGGGGGCCGGAGGACTAGGCGAAACCGGGGAGCTGTTTTTT CASSLMGAGGLGETGELFF
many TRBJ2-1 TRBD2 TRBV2 TGTGCCAGCACCGGAAGCGGGGGTGTCTCCTACAATGAGCAGTTCTTC CASTGSGGVSYNEQFF
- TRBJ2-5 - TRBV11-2 TGTGCCAGCAGCTTTCCCGGGACAGAGACCCAGTACTTC CASSFPGTETQYF
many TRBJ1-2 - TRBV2 TGTGCCAGCATCCCCCCCCACGGACTCTATGGCTACACCTTC CASIPPHGLYGYTF
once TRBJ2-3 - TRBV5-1 TGCGCCAGCAGCTTGGAGCAGGGGACTAGCACAGATACGCAGTATTTT CASSLEQGTSTDTQYF
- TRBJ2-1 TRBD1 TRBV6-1 TGTGCCAGCAGCAACAGGGGGCTTGTCTATGAGCAGTTCTTC CASSNRGLVYEQFF
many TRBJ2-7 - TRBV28 TGTGCCAGCCCCCATCTAGTGGAGCCGTACGAGCAGTACTTC CASPHLVEPYEQYF
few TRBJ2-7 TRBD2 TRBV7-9 TGTGCCAGCAGCTATACCGCTAGCGGGGATCGCGAGCAGTACTTC CASSYTASGDREQYF
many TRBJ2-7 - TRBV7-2 TGTGCCAGCAGCCTCCTAGCGCAGACCTACGAGCAGTACTTC CASSLLAQTYEQYF
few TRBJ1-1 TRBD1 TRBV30 TGTGCCTGGACCCCCCTGACAGGGTTAGCTTTCTTT CAWTPLTGLAFF
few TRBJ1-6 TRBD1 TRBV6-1 TGTGCCAGCAGCCGAGGGGGACAGGGTGATTCACCCCTCCACTTT CASSRGGQGDSPLHF
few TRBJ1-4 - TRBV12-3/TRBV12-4 TGTGCCAGCAGTTTAGGACAGGTGGGAGAGGAAAAACTGTTTTTT CASSLGQVGEEKLFF
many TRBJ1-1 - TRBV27 TGTGCCAGCAGGAGGCCGGAGCGGAACACTGAAGCTTTCTTT CASRRPERNTEAFF
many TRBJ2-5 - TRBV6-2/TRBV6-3 TGTGCCAGCAGTTACCGTGGGTCCCGGGGCGAGACCCAGTACTTC CASSYRGSRGETQYF
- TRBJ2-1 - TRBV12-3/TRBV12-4 TGTGCCAGCAGTTTAGAGTGGGCAAGCTCCTACAATGAGCAGTTCTTC CASSLEWASSYNEQFF
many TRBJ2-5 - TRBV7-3 TGTGCCAGCAGCCCGAATGGACAGACCCTCCAAGAGACCCAGTACTTC CASSPNGQTLQETQYF
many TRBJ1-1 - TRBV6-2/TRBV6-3 TGTGCCAGCAGTTACTCAGGGAGCACTGAAGCTTTCTTT CASSYSGSTEAFF
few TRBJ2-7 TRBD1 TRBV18 TGTGCCAGCTCACCGAGGCAGGGGGCTCTGTCCGAGCAGTACTTC CASSPRQGALSEQYF